These 29 T cell receptor beta chains share one sample of origin, sequenced in a study of T cells in Graves' hyperthyroidism and ophthalmopathy. There were TCR beta CDR3 regions amplified from RNA transcripts. HTBI primers drove first-round RT-PCR of the TCR CDR3. TCRdb re-called the multiplex PCR reads through MiXCR, storing one row per CDR3 protein. The sample holds some 270,000 distinct CDR3 sequences; roughly 13% are singletons and the top ten take 7.9%. The sequencing sample was made of blood. The receptors here all came from a woman aged 40-49 years with Graves' hyperthyroidism.

This clonotype was seen repeatedly, ten times or more. The chain links TRBV6-1 to TRBJ2-2; TRBD1 matches at 8 bases. The CDR3 totals 16 residues. The germline V gene has CDR1 MNHNS and CDR2 SASEGT. The V gene end was trimmed by 6 bases and the J gene end by 1 base; junction bases not matched to a gene: 7. CDR3 bases: TGTGCCAGCAGGACTCCGGGACAGGAGAACACCGGGGAGCTGTTTTTT. Translation: CASRTPGQENTGELFF.

This clonotype was observed many times. V and J are TRBV11-2 and TRBJ2-3, with D perhaps matching TRBD2 (5 bases). The CDR3 has 13 residues. CDR1 SGHAT and CDR2 FQNNGV come from the germline V gene. With 0 bases removed from V and 9 bases from J, the gap between germline ends came to 10 bases. The CDR3 DNA reads TGTGCCAGCAGCTTAGATCAGAGCGGAACGCAGTATTTT. This codes for CASSLDQSGTQYF.

Ten or more counts support this clonotype. The chain couples TRBV18 to TRBJ1-1; the D is unclear. CDR1 is KGHSH, CDR2 LQKENI, per germline. This CDR3 spans 13 amino acids. Trimming took 3 bases from V and 3 from J, leaving 8 bases between them. CDR3 sequence reads: CASSPQTDTEAFF. As DNA, the CDR3 is TGTGCCAGCTCACCGCAAACAGACACTGAAGCTTTCTTT. Together with reference TRBV18 and TRBJ1-1, the CDR3 gives the full variable domain: NAGVMQNPRHLVRRRGQEARLRCSPMKGHSHVYWYRQLPEEGLKFMVYLQKENIIDESGMPKERFSAEFPKEGPSILRIQQVVRGDSAAYFCASSPQTDTEAFFGQGTRLTVV.

This clonotype was observed at least ten times. This sequence joins TRBV20-1 and TRBJ2-7; D not certain. Germline values: CDR1 DFQATT, CDR2 SNEGSKA (reference sequence). CDR3 length equals 14 residues. V gave up 0 bases and J gave up 5 bases, with 14 bases separating them. The CDR3 DNA is TGCAGTGCTAGAGATGGGCCCCCGCAGAACGAGCAGTACTTC. Translation gives CSARDGPPQNEQYF.

The table lists this clonotype with many counts. This chain connects TRBV7-2 to TRBJ1-1, with D possibly TRBD1 on 5 matching bases. Germline V gives CDR1 SGHTA, CDR2 FQGNSA. V lost 3 bases and J 0 bases, leaving 11 bases between the germline ends. The CDR3 runs 15 residues. CDR3 residues: CASSFGGSLNTEAFF. The CDR3 DNA follows: TGTGCCAGCAGCTTTGGGGGGTCCTTGAACACTGAAGCTTTCTTT. Full variable domain (rest looked up from reference TRBV7-2 and TRBJ1-1): GAGVSQSPSNKVTEKGKDVELRCDPISGHTALYWYRQSLGQGLEFLIYFQGNSAPDKSGLPSDRFSAERTGGSVSTLTIQRTQQEDSAVYLCASSFGGSLNTEAFFGQGTRLTVV.

This clonotype showed up many times. Compared with germline, one end of the junction differs, possibly owing to a read error. The rearrangement joins TRBV3-1 to TRBJ2-1, with 10 bases that match TRBD1. The germline V gene encodes CDR1 LGHDT and CDR2 YNNKEL (reference sequence). The CDR3 extends over 11 amino acids. CDR3 sequence (DNA): TGTGCCAGCAGCCAAGGTGGACAGGGGGTCTTC. Its translation: CASSQGGQGVF.

This clonotype was observed at least ten times. The rearrangement joins TRBV2 to TRBJ1-5; 10 bases fit TRBD1. V was clipped by 1 base and J by 6 bases; unmatched bases: 3. Germline values: CDR1 SNHLY, CDR2 FYNNEI. The CDR3 contains 15 residues. In nucleotides, the CDR3 is TGTGCCAGCAGTGAAGGGCGGGACAGGGGTCAGCCCCAGCATTTT. Translating gives CASSEGRDRGQPQHF.

The table lists this clonotype with many counts. J is TRBJ1-5 and V is TRBV24-1, with 8 bases lining up with TRBD1. This CDR3 region has 16 residues. Germline assignment: CDR1 KGHDR and CDR2 SFDVKD. The V segment lost 4 bases and the J segment 0 bases; nucleotides outside the gene matches: 4. CDR3 nucleotides: TGTGCCACCAGTGACACGACAGGGGATAGCAATCAGCCCCAGCATTTT. The encoded protein is CATSDTTGDSNQPQHF.

The V and J genes are TRBV7-2 and TRBJ2-7; 7 positions match TRBD1. The V and J ends lost 3 bases and 9 bases, in that order; junction bases with no gene match: 8. Germline CDR1 is SGHTA and CDR2 is FQGNSA. CDR3 length equals 13 residues. CDR3 sequence: CASSFTPTGLQYF. The CDR3 DNA sequence: TGTGCCAGCAGCTTTACCCCGACAGGGTTGCAGTACTTC. The full variable domain, completed using reference TRBV7-2 and TRBJ2-7, is GAGVSQSPSNKVTEKGKDVELRCDPISGHTALYWYRQSLGQGLEFLIYFQGNSAPDKSGLPSDRFSAERTGGSVSTLTIQRTQQEDSAVYLCASSFTPTGLQYFGPGTRLTVT.

This clonotype showed up many times. The J gene is TRBJ2-3, the V gene TRBV15; D perhaps matches TRBD2 (6 bases). This CDR3 spans 15 amino acids. Per germline, CDR1 LNHNV and CDR2 YYDKDF (reference sequence). The V end was cut by 5 bases, the J end by 5 bases, with 17 bases between. Here the CDR3 reads CATSSIAARGDTQYF. The CDR3 coding sequence is TGTGCCACCAGCTCAATAGCGGCACGGGGAGATACGCAGTATTTT.

Of note for this clonotype: Possible read error: a much larger clone is one base away. The rearrangement links TRBV5-1 to TRBJ2-1; 8 bases match TRBD2. CDR3 length: 15 amino acids. Looked up from germline, CDR1 is SGHRS and CDR2 is YFSETQ. CDR3 in amino acids: CVSSALAGGYYEQFF. In nucleotides, the CDR3 is TGCGTCAGCAGCGCCCTAGCGGGTGGCTACTATGAGCAGTTCTTC.

This clonotype showed up just once. The chain employs TRBV6-5 and TRBJ2-7, with no clear D. This CDR3 is built from 15 residues. Germline lookup yields CDR1 MNHEY and CDR2 SVGAGI. V was trimmed by 5 bases and J by 7 bases, leaving 21 bases between them. The CDR3: CASSIPNQDLWEQYF. CDR3 DNA sequence: TGTGCCAGCAGTATACCAAATCAGGACCTCTGGGAGCAGTACTTC.

This clonotype occurred many times. The rearrangement links TRBV30 to TRBJ2-7, with unresolved D. Germline CDR1 GTSNPN, CDR2 SVGIG (reference sequence). Trimming cost V 3 bases and J 2 bases, with 8 bases left between them. This CDR3 is 12 amino acids long. This CDR3 is CAWSGQPYEQYF. The CDR3, as DNA: TGTGCCTGGAGCGGCCAGCCCTACGAGCAGTACTTC.

This clonotype was detected a few times. A clone one base away is much larger, so this may be a read error. The chain carries TRBV11-2 and TRBJ2-1; D might be TRBD2 (6 bases). This CDR3 has 14 residues. Germline V gene data show CDR1 as SGHAT and CDR2 as FQNNGV. CDR3 DNA: TGTGCCAGCAGCTCCGGGGGACTTTACACTGAGCAGTTCTTC. It encodes CASSSGGLYTEQFF.

Only one count was recorded for this clonotype. This chain connects TRBV7-2 to TRBJ2-1; TRBD2 might be the D (6 bases). The germline gives CDR1 SGHTA, CDR2 FQGNSA. The CDR3 runs 15 residues. Trimming pared 5 bases from V and 9 bases from J, leaving 20 bases between. CDR3 protein: CASSPRLGSWAEQFF. The CDR3 nucleotides read TGTGCCAGCAGCCCAAGACTAGGTAGTTGGGCTGAGCAGTTCTTC.

This clonotype has just a few counts. CDR3 region: CASSLDRKETMDGYTF. The CDR3 DNA follows: TGTGCCAGCAGCTTAGATCGTAAGGAAACGATGGATGGCTACACCTTC. The V and J genes are TRBV7-9 and TRBJ1-2; D is uncertain. The CDR3 runs to 16 residues. The V end lost 1 base, the J end lost 6 bases, and 18 bases lay between the germline ends. Germline assignment: CDR1 SEHNR and CDR2 FQNEAQ (reference sequence). The variable domain in full, completed from reference TRBV7-9 and TRBJ1-2, reads DTGVSQNPRHKITKRGQNVTFRCDPISEHNRLYWYRQTLGQGPEFLTYFQNEAQLEKSRLLSDRFSAERPKGSFSTLEIQRTEQGDSAMYLCASSLDRKETMDGYTFGSGTRLTVV.

This clonotype was seen many times. The chain carries TRBV20-1 and TRBJ2-1; 9 bases align to TRBD2. This CDR3 is built from 13 residues. With 6 bases clipped from V and 4 bases from J, the junction kept 4 bases outside the gene matches. Germline V gives CDR1 DFQATT, CDR2 SNEGSKA (reference sequence). The CDR3 loop reads CSAWTSAYNEQFF. CDR3 nucleotide sequence: TGCAGTGCATGGACTAGCGCGTACAATGAGCAGTTCTTC.

This clonotype appeared many times. The CDR3: CASSGVAGNTEAFF. The CDR3 bases are TGTGCCAGCAGCGGAGTGGCAGGGAACACTGAAGCTTTCTTT. The genes are TRBV6-1 and TRBJ1-1; D remains unclear. The V end lost 6 bases, the J end lost 1 base, and 12 bases lay between the germline ends. From germline, CDR1 is MNHNS and CDR2 SASEGT. This CDR3 contains 14 residues.

At least ten counts were recorded for this clonotype. The V call is TRBV10-1, the J call TRBJ1-2; D is possibly TRBD1 (5 bases). Trimming shortened V by 3 bases and J by 2 bases, and 13 bases separated the two germline ends. Germline lookup yields CDR1 WNHNN and CDR2 SYGVQD (reference sequence). CDR3 length: 15 residues. CDR3 in DNA: TGCGCCAGCAGTGACTCTCCCGGGACCAACTATGGCTACACCTTC. The encoded protein is CASSDSPGTNYGYTF.

This clonotype was seen repeatedly, ten times or more. Germline and junction disagree at one end, which may indicate a read error. This chain connects TRBV20-1 to TRBJ2-5; D perhaps matches TRBD2 (6 bases). The germline V gene encodes CDR1 DFQATT and CDR2 SNEGSKA (reference sequence). There are 13 residues in the CDR3. The CDR3 spells CSARLHPGETQHF. In DNA, the CDR3 is TGCAGTGCTAGGCTACATCCGGGGGAGACCCAGCACTTC.

The chain recombines TRBV9 with TRBJ2-3; the D is unclear. The ends were cut back, 0 bases at V and 2 bases at J, with 7 bases in the middle. This CDR3 has 14 amino acids. Germline-derived CDR1 and CDR2 are SGDLS and YYNGEE. Written as DNA, the CDR3 is TGTGCCAGCAGCGTAGAGGTCAACACAGATACGCAGTATTTT. Protein: CASSVEVNTDTQYF. Variable domain in full (rest from reference TRBV9 and TRBJ2-3): DSGVTQTPKHLITATGQRVTLRCSPRSGDLSVYWYQQSLDQGLQFLIQYYNGEERAKGNILERFSAQQFPDLHSELNLSSLELGDSALYFCASSVEVNTDTQYFGPGTRLTVL.

Ten or more counts support this clonotype. The rearrangement uses TRBV11-3 and TRBJ2-3, with TRBD1 as a possible D gene (6 bases). The CDR3 totals 16 residues. V lost 1 base to trimming and J lost 1 base, with 12 bases between them. Germline V CDR1 and CDR2: SGHNT, YENEEA. The CDR3 coding sequence is TGTGCCAGCAGCTTAGGAATGGACAGCCGCACAGATACGCAGTATTTT. Protein sequence: CASSLGMDSRTDTQYF.

This chain connects TRBV5-8 to TRBJ1-4; no firm D call. Germline CDR1 reads SGHTS; CDR2 reads YDEGEE. V shed 5 bases and J shed 7 bases, with 18 bases lying between them. The CDR3 spans 15 residues. This chain's CDR3 is CASSSPGTRGEKLFF. The CDR3 DNA follows: TGTGCCAGCAGTTCGCCCGGTACCCGAGGTGAAAAACTGTTTTTT.

This clonotype was detected ten times or more. Here the CDR3 reads CATSVGIAGPGELFF. The CDR3 DNA reads as TGTGCCACCAGTGTAGGGATAGCGGGACCCGGGGAGCTGTTTTTT. The gene calls are TRBV24-1 and TRBJ2-2; 8 bases fit TRBD2. Germline CDR1 and CDR2: KGHDR and SFDVKD. V lost 5 bases to trimming and J lost 6 bases; unmatched junction nucleotides: 7. The length of the CDR3 is 15 residues.

The V gene is TRBV19, the J gene TRBJ2-3, with D perhaps TRBD2 (6 bases). CDR1 LNHDA and CDR2 SQIVND come from the germline V gene (reference sequence). This CDR3 has 18 residues. V lost 0 bases and J 0 bases, leaving 16 bases between the germline ends. CDR3 DNA sequence: TGTGCCAGTAGTATAGATCGGAGGGAGGTTTCTAGCACAGATACGCAGTATTTT. Translated, it gives CASSIDRREVSSTDTQYF.

About this clonotype itself: Given a much more abundant clone one base away, this may be a read error. The chain joins TRBV7-3 to TRBJ2-1, with D possibly TRBD2 on 7 matching bases. Trimming took off 1 base at V and 0 bases at J, with 13 bases between the two ends. Germline-derived CDR1 and CDR2 are SGHTA and FQGTGA. The CDR3 runs to 17 residues. CDR3 residues: CASSLSGGGSSYNEQFF. CDR3 bases: TGTGCCAGCAGCTTAAGCGGGGGCGGGAGCTCCTACAATGAGCAGTTCTTC.

In its sample, this clonotype was seen a few times. The chain employs TRBV7-9 and TRBJ1-4; D is unclear. The germline V gene encodes CDR1 SEHNR and CDR2 FQNEAQ (reference sequence). The CDR3 contains 13 residues. V was trimmed by 1 base and J by 11 bases, leaving 11 bases between them. CDR3 amino acids: CASSLEIGGKLFF. DNA of the CDR3: TGTGCCAGCAGCTTAGAGATAGGAGGGAAACTGTTTTTT. The full variable domain, completed using reference TRBV7-9 and TRBJ1-4, is DTGVSQNPRHKITKRGQNVTFRCDPISEHNRLYWYRQTLGQGPEFLTYFQNEAQLEKSRLLSDRFSAERPKGSFSTLEIQRTEQGDSAMYLCASSLEIGGKLFFGSGTQLSVL.

This clonotype was detected ten times or more. The V and J genes are TRBV20-1 and TRBJ2-3, with TRBD2 identical over 15 bases. The V gene's germline CDR1 is DFQATT and CDR2 SNEGSKA (reference sequence). The CDR3 is made up of 16 amino acids. V was clipped by 6 bases and J by 1 base; unmatched bases: 5. CDR3 residues: CSARGLAGGRTDTQYF. CDR3 DNA: TGCAGTGCGCGGGGACTAGCGGGAGGACGCACAGATACGCAGTATTTT.

The chain recombines TRBV9 with TRBJ2-3; D is unresolved. Germline assignment: CDR1 SGDLS and CDR2 YYNGEE. Trimming removed 2 bases from V and 4 bases from J, with 11 bases in between. There are 14 residues in the CDR3. The CDR3 coding sequence is TGTGCCAGCAGCGTGAGACCAGCTCCAGATACGCAGTATTTT. Translating gives CASSVRPAPDTQYF. The variable domain in full, with the rest retrieved from reference TRBV9 and TRBJ2-3, is DSGVTQTPKHLITATGQRVTLRCSPRSGDLSVYWYQQSLDQGLQFLIQYYNGEERAKGNILERFSAQQFPDLHSELNLSSLELGDSALYFCASSVRPAPDTQYFGPGTRLTVL.